This entry describes one T cell receptor beta chain. The antigen remains undetermined. Other DNA variants within this sample encode the same CDR3. Clones were read by immunoSEQ multiplex PCR, and TCRdb kept only the in-frame ones, dropping some. The sample includes roughly 700,000 clones, around 67% of them seen just once. The sample originates from a study of shared clonotypes between healthy human individuals. Study background: Each donor had three CD4 naive, three CD4 memory, two CD8 naive and one CD8 memory plate. The study, taken as a whole, reports: In the sorted subsets, rarefaction showed sequencing was incomplete despite large depth.

V was clipped by 0 bases and J by 2 bases, with 7 bases between them. The CDR3 contains 14 residues. Germline CDR1 and CDR2: LGHNA and YNFKEQ. Sequenced: memory CD4+ T cells sorted from blood. Subset described: CD45RA-negative fraction. The source of this sequence is a woman aged 25 to 45 in good health. The rearrangement links TRBV4-2 to TRBJ2-5; D is ambiguous. The CDR3 here is CASSQEWGQETQYF. The CDR3 nucleotides read TGTGCCAGCAGCCAAGAATGGGGACAAGAGACCCAGTACTTC.